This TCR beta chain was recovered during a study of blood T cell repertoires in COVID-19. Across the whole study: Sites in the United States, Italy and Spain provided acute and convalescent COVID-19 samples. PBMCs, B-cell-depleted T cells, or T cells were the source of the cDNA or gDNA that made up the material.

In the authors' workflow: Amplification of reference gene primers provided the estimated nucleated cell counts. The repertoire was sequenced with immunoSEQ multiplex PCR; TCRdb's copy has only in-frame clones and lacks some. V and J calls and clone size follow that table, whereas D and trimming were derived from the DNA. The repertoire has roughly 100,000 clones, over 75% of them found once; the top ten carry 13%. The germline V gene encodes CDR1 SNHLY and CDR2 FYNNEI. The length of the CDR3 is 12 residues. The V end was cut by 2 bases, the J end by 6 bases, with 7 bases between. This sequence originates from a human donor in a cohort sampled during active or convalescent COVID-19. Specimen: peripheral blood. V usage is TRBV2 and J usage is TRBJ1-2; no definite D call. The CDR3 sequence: CASSERQNGYTF. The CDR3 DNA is TGTGCCAGCAGTGAACGTCAGAATGGCTACACCTTC.